This is a list of T cell receptor beta chains from one sample in a study of patients and donors after allogeneic stem cell transplantation. TCRdb re-called the RT-PCR reads with MiXCR, one entry per CDR3 protein. The table includes hundreds of thousands of distinct CDR3 sequences, 16% detected once. The sequencing sample was made of blood, either unsorted or a sorted T cell fraction (not recorded which). The receptors shown here come from a human donor who was either an allogeneic HSCT recipient or a stem cell or donor lymphocyte infusion donor (not recorded which). It is not recorded whose cells these are; they may come from a transplant donor. CDR3s include the opening cysteine and the closing phenylalanine or tryptophan. The D gene is left open where the match is weak. A row's size may be missing; if present it is once, few, many or a size class.

TRBV2	NA	15	TRBD2	TRBJ2-3	TGTGCCAGCTCACGACTAGCGGGAAGGGCAGATACGCAGTATTTT	CASSRLAGRADTQYF
TRBV13	many	14	NA	TRBJ2-7	TGTGCCAGCAGCTTAGCAGGGGCGCCCTACGAGCAGTACTTC	CASSLAGAPYEQYF
TRBV4-3	few	15	NA	TRBJ2-7	TGCGCCAGCAGCCAAGATCTAGTCTATTCCTACGAGCAGTACTTC	CASSQDLVYSYEQYF
TRBV6-1	few	15	NA	TRBJ1-2	TGTGCCAGCAGGCAGAGGAGGGCCGATAACTATGGCTACACCTTC	CASRQRRADNYGYTF
TRBV18	few	16	TRBD1	TRBJ2-2	TGTGCCAGCTCACCCCTGACAGGGGCACACACCGGGGAGCTGTTTTTT	CASSPLTGAHTGELFF
TRBV9	once	13	NA	TRBJ1-2	TGTGCCAGCAGCGGGGTGGGCTGGTATGGCTACACCTTC	CASSGVGWYGYTF
TRBV20-1	NA	13	NA	TRBJ1-1	TGCAGTGCTAGTTTTGGGCGGAACACTGAAGCTTTCTTT	CSASFGRNTEAFF
TRBV20-1	NA	13	TRBD2	TRBJ2-5	TGCAGTGCGGGAGCGGGGGGGCGAGAGACCCAGTACTTC	CSAGAGGRETQYF
TRBV5-5	NA	13	NA	TRBJ2-2	TGTGCCAGCAGCCCTCAATTGGTCGGGGAGCTGTTTTTT	CASSPQLVGELFF
TRBV6-1	few	14	NA	TRBJ2-2	TGTGCCAGCAGTCGCGATGGGGGCCCCGGGGAGCTGTTTTTT	CASSRDGGPGELFF
TRBV7-9	many	11	NA	TRBJ2-2	TGTGCCAGCAGCTTAGGTGCGGAGCTGTTTTTT	CASSLGAELFF
TRBV11-2	NA	17	NA	TRBJ2-1	TGTGCCAGCAGCCCGCGGGGCTGGCGGGACCTCCGCAATGAGCAGTTCTTC	CASSPRGWRDLRNEQFF
TRBV7-9	many	14	NA	TRBJ2-7	TGTGCCAGCAGCTTAGGAGGGGGTTCCTACGAGCAGTACTTC	CASSLGGGSYEQYF
TRBV5-1	few	14	NA	TRBJ1-1	TGCGCCAGCAGACAACAAGCCTCGAACACTGAAGCTTTCTTT	CASRQQASNTEAFF
TRBV19	few	14	NA	TRBJ1-5	TGTGCCAGTAGTACACAGGGTCAGGCTCAGCCCCAGCATTTT	CASSTQGQAQPQHF
TRBV9	NA	15	TRBD1	TRBJ2-2	TGTGCCAGCAGCGTAAAGGGGGCCACCACCGGGGAGCTGTTTTTT	CASSVKGATTGELFF
TRBV12-5	few	12	TRBD1	TRBJ1-1	TGTGCTAGTGGTCCCGGACAGGGTGGAACTTTCTTT	CASGPGQGGTFF
TRBV9	NA	17	TRBD2	TRBJ2-2	TGTGCCAGCAGCGTGGCCCCTAGCGGGCTGAACACCGGGGAGCTGTTTTTT	CASSVAPSGLNTGELFF
TRBV15	NA	15	NA	TRBJ1-5	TGTGCCACGAAGCAGGAGACAGGTAGCAATCAGCCCCAGCATTTT	CATKQETGSNQPQHF
TRBV5-1	many	17	NA	TRBJ2-1	TGCGCCAGCAGCCGAGAAGGGGTACCCGGATCTTATGATGAGCAGTTCTTC	CASSREGVPGSYDEQFF
TRBV7-2	NA	16	NA	TRBJ1-3	TGTGCCAGCAGCTCCCCGGGGACTCTCTCTGGAAACACCATATATTTT	CASSSPGTLSGNTIYF
TRBV12-3/TRBV12-4	many	14	NA	TRBJ2-7	TGTGCCAGCAGTTTAAGGGGGGTCCCCTCCGAGCAGTACTTC	CASSLRGVPSEQYF
TRBV12-3/TRBV12-4	NA	17	NA	TRBJ2-2	TGTGCCAGCAGACACCCATGGGGCAGGGGAACGTCCGGGGAGCTGTTTTTT	CASRHPWGRGTSGELFF
TRBV12-3/TRBV12-4	many	12	NA	TRBJ1-2	TGTGCCAGCAGTTTAAGTAACTATGGCTACACCTTC	CASSLSNYGYTF